This TCR beta chain appears in the sequencing data of a study of T-cell memory formation after mild COVID-19 (dated by TCRdb to 2020 to 2023). Regarding the research as a whole: Most TCR sequence clusters were specific to one of the two donors. Two young, previously healthy adult volunteers, one female and one male, were included in the cohort. Longitudinal TCRalpha and TCRbeta repertoire sequencing tracked T-cell clones expanding and contracting after mild COVID-19 in a couple of donors.

This clonotype occurred a few times. It lacks a known antigen. Base qualities are missing; no much larger clone stands one base away. Ficoll-Paque density gradient centrifugation was used to isolate PBMCs. Germline trimming: 5 bases from V, 3 bases from J; junction bases outside gene matches: 4. The CDR3 sequence holds 15 residues, the cysteine and phenylalanine included. Solely the CDR3 DNA is kept, with 45 bases framed from the first base. Per the germline V gene (reference sequence), MNHEY is the CDR1 and SMNVEV is the CDR2. The sequencing machine was an Illumina NovaSeq 6000. Using 5'RACE with constant-segment primers, TCRalpha and TCRbeta cDNA libraries were constructed, with sample barcodes and unique molecular identifiers added in the process. Trizol reagent was used to extract RNA from every sample. Libraries were amplified in two PCR steps, with a second sample barcode and Illumina TruSeq adapters added in the second step. Sequencing of the libraries was done on an Illumina NovaSeq, producing 2 x 150 bp paired-end reads. The original pipeline was this. The reads were demultiplexed and collapsed into UMI-guided consensus sequences using migec v1.2.7. Using mixcr v2.1.11, the UMI consensuses were aligned to TRA and TRB V and J templates and assembled into clonotypes. Expanded or contracted clonotypes were those called significant by both edgeR and NoisET, with noise models trained on biological replicates. For edgeR calls, the cutoffs were a false discovery rate-adjusted p below 0.01 and a log2 fold-change threshold of 1. As an exploratory analysis of dynamics, max-normalized trajectories of the 1000 most abundant clonotypes were examined with PCA combined with hierarchical clustering. Each responding clone was given a CD4 or CD8 phenotype based on the CD4+ and CD8+ repertoires, which had been sequenced separately. TCRdb trimmed public reads at Q25 via fastp, called clones via MiXCR and kept in-frame beta chains. Every entry covers one CDR3 protein and lists the most common genes and DNA from its rows. TCRdb assigned the V and J calls; the authors' analysis was not used. The sample includes 360,000 or so distinct CDR3 sequences, with around 27% observed a single time. The ten largest clones capture roughly 13% of the sample.

General conclusions and limits of the study: The study included only a couple of mild cases, and larger cohorts that include severe cases with pre-infection samples were judged to be necessary. Whether the second-wave clones peaking on day 37 were SARS-CoV-2 specific was not confirmed. Some responding clones were detected in pre-infection memory, suggesting pre-existing cross-reactive memory T cells joined the SARS-CoV-2 response. Contracting CD4+ clones turned up mainly in the CM and EM memory subsets, whereas EMRA was where CD8+ clones were enriched. Balanced CD4/CD8 phenotypes were observed for clones contracting from day 15 to 85, whereas a bias towards CD4+ was observed for a second wave of clones expanding from day 15 to 37.

The specimen sequenced was PBMCs or a T cell subset sorted from them (not recorded which). This chain joins TRBV27 to TRBJ2-7; 13 bases in the junction line up with TRBD2. This sequence was found in an adult woman who had mild COVID-19 (a few samples of this study predate the infection). The sample titles of this study are shuffled in the database, so cell type and time point are left out; the donor was told from shared clones. The CDR3 loop reads CASSPGTSGIYEQYF. Read as DNA, the sequence is TGTGCCAGCAGTCCGGGGACTAGCGGGATCTACGAGCAGTACTTC.